Described below is a single T cell receptor beta chain sequence and its context. Antigen: not known. This specimen belongs to a study of T cell responses to AZD1222 COVID-19 vaccine. This CDR3 has 16 residues. Germline V gene lookup returns CDR1 SNHLY and CDR2 FYNNEI. Trimming took 6 bases from V and 3 from J; bases not matched to a gene: 13. Some clones are missing from TCRdb's copy, which holds only in-frame ones; the method was immunoSEQ multiplex PCR. The sample shows more than 95,000 clones, roughly 87% of them seen only once. Study findings and constraints: Unmutated variant regions are reportedly the target of nearly half of TCRs that are spike-specific. It should be noted that donors were predominantly white British and more often female, and clonal diversity was possibly underestimated. At baseline, seropositivity was found in only a handful of AZD1222 recipients.

The receptor comes from an adult in good health. The sequences come from peripheral blood, collected on day 0 of MenACWY control vaccination. The chain employs TRBV2 and TRBJ1-2; 7 bases are a match to TRBD1. The CDR3 here is CASRQNTRQGHYGYTF. In DNA form, the CDR3 reads TGTGCCAGCAGGCAAAACACAAGACAGGGCCACTATGGCTACACCTTC. The full variable domain, completed using reference TRBV2 and TRBJ1-2, is EPEVTQTPSHQVTQMGQEVILRCVPISNHLYFYWYRQILGQKVEFLVSFYNNEISEKSEIFDDQFSVERPDGSNFTLKIRSTKLEDSAMYFCASRQNTRQGHYGYTFGSGTRLTVV.